This T cell receptor (beta chain) was documented in a study of T-cell reconstitution after alpha-beta-depleted transplantation in children. The TCRbeta library incorporated unique molecular identifiers. TCRdb processed the PCR reads anew with MiXCR; each CDR3 protein has one entry. The table records roughly 120,000 distinct CDR3 sequences, 20% to 25% of them present only once. Sequencing used PBMCs, mostly from graft donor cells, obtained 180 days after TCRalphabeta/CD19-depleted stem cell transplant. This receptor was identified in a male patient aged 2-9 years who had a stem cell transplant for chronic granulomatous disease, so the T cells may come from the graft donor.

This CDR3 is CASSPLTSGGAIYTQYF. The CDR3 DNA reads as TGTGCCAGCAGCCCTCTAACTAGCGGGGGGGCGATTTATACGCAGTATTTT. This chain links TRBV27 with TRBJ2-3; TRBD2 aligns across 13 bases. The CDR3 loop spans 17 amino acids. Germline V gene data show CDR1 as MNHEY and CDR2 as SMNVEV (reference sequence). Trimming cost V 6 bases and J 7 bases; bases outside gene matches: 13.